This TCR beta chain was captured by sequencing in a study of T cells in Graves' hyperthyroidism and ophthalmopathy (dated by TCRdb to the late 2010s). General notes on the study: Peripheral blood samples were taken at the time of initial diagnosis, prior to any treatment. TCR V-J signatures able to tell the groups apart were searched for in a discovery cohort of 90 to 100 patients, of whom over 40 had Graves' ophthalmopathy and roughly 57 had stable Graves' hyperthyroidism. Whether ophthalmopathy could be predicted prospectively was tested in an independent validation cohort made up of some 20 hyperthyroidism patients plus 17 patients who later progressed to ophthalmopathy. The roughly 90 discovery patients were divided at random into training and test sets in a 7:3 ratio. In over five Graves' hyperthyroidism patients, the study also compared T-cell repertoires from thyroid tissue with T-cell repertoires from blood. Once sampling was done, hyperthyroidism patients were given methimazole at a starting dose of 30 mg daily, whereas ophthalmopathy patients were given high-dose intravenous methylprednisolone. TCR Vbeta CDR3 sequencing of approximately 140 peripheral blood samples (around 45 ophthalmopathy, around 80 hyperthyroidism and about 17 progressor patients) is reported in the paper. Paper-wide results and their limitations: During validation, the model predicted progression to ophthalmopathy a median of approximately six months ahead of onset, with around 65% sensitivity and 72% to 80% specificity. Ophthalmopathy was separated from stable hyperthyroidism by a 13 V-J signature model, with approximately 89% sensitivity and 81% to 83% specificity obtained in cross-validation and 80%/75% obtained in testing. Sample size was not statistically predetermined, and blinding of investigators to group allocation was not performed. Most expanded thyroid clonotypes (frequency above 0.001) were also found in blood, which suggests that blood repertoires may mirror thyroid immune responses.

TCR beta CDR3 regions were amplified from RNA transcripts. The TCR CDR3 was subjected to a first round of RT-PCR using the HTBI primer set and the Qiagen OneStep RT-PCR kit. Libraries were constructed in a second round of multiplex PCR, after which size selection and purification were carried out. Paired-end sequencing of the libraries was performed with 100 bp reads on an Illumina HiSeq2000. On the study's bioinformatics: SOAPnuke was used to process the raw data, throwing out any read that contained adapters or uncalled bases, had a mean Phred below 15, or lacked an exact constant-primer or identifier match. COPE v1.2.5 was used to merge the high-quality paired reads, and each unique nucleotide sequence was defined as a clonotype. MiTCR v1.1 was used to align clonotypes to the IMGT TRBV, TRBD and TRBJ reference segments. Only V-J combinations with frequency above 0.0001, covering about 99% of repertoires, were analysed. A TCS score was defined as the ratio between F50 (clonal expansion) and ExV (chaos), using BLOSUM62-based TCRdist between CDR3 peptides within each V-J. Welch's t-statistics and random forest reduced fewer than 600 V-J features to fewer than 15, which were used in a naive Bayes classifier (R e1071). Through fastp at Q25 and MiXCR, TCRdb rebuilt clones from the public reads, retaining in-frame beta chains. Each entry merges the rows of one CDR3 protein and shows their most common DNA and genes. TCRdb's processing, not the authors', yielded these V and J calls. In this sample the table shows approximately 610,000 distinct CDR3 sequences, 16% of which occur a single time. The ten largest make up around 18% of the sample.

This clonotype was counted ten times or more. Its antigen specificity is not known. Within one base of it there is no much larger clone, and no base qualities were kept. At the junction V is shortened by 6 bases and J by 2 bases; bases outside the gene matches: 10. Taken from cysteine to phenylalanine, the CDR3 has 15 residues. Only the CDR3 DNA stays, 45 bases, in frame from base 1. As encoded in the germline V gene, CDR1 is SGHDT while CDR2 is YYEEEE. A patient counted as having stable Graves' hyperthyroidism if no progression to ophthalmopathy occurred over 18 months of follow-up. Hyperthyroidism patients were aged 18 to 65 years and newly diagnosed, with disease duration of less than 2 months. The study excluded patients with uncontrolled infections, other autoimmune diseases, pregnancy or lactation. Clinical symptoms, serum thyroxine and TRAb, thyroid ultrasound, and orbital computed tomography formed the basis for the diagnoses. Ficoll-Paque density gradient centrifugation was used to isolate PBMCs from 9.5 to 10 ml of fresh peripheral blood. Total RNA was extracted with Trizol reagent, and quality was checked on an Agilent 2100 Bioanalyzer.

The TCR comes from a woman younger than 35 with Graves' hyperthyroidism. Recombination linked TRBV5-6 to TRBJ2-7; TRBD1 fits 8 bases in the junction. The source material was blood. The nucleotides are TGTGCCAGCACGCCCCGGGACAGGCCACCCTACGAGCAGTACTTC. Its protein product is CASTPRDRPPYEQYF.